The present entry profiles one T cell receptor (beta chain) with its context. The identical CDR3 is also encoded by other nucleotide sequences in the sample. Sequenced by immunoSEQ multiplex PCR; TCRdb stores in-frame clones only, minus some. The sample has hundreds of thousands of clones; 89% are singletons. These data originate in a study of blood T cell repertoires in COVID-19. In the study overall: The United States, Italy and Spain provided the acute and convalescent COVID-19 samples.

The CDR3 contains 12 residues. Germline CDR1 reads GTSNPN; CDR2 reads SVGIG (reference sequence). V shed 1 base and J 5 bases; nucleotides not matched to a gene: 0. Sequencing input: PBMCs or T cells enriched from blood (not recorded which). The receptor was derived from a woman aged 45-65 years who had been exposed to COVID-19. This chain connects TRBV30 to TRBJ1-2, with 8 bases that match TRBD1. The CDR3 loop reads CAWSGQGYGYTF. The CDR3 nucleotides read TGTGCCTGGAGTGGACAGGGGTATGGCTACACCTTC. Full variable domain (rest looked up from reference TRBV30 and TRBJ1-2): SQTIHQWPATLVQPVGSPLSLECTVEGTSNPNLYWYRQAAGRGLQLLFYSVGIGQISSEVPQNLSASRPQDRQFILSSKKLLLSDSGFYLCAWSGQGYGYTFGSGTRLTVV.